The present TCR beta chain was sequenced within a study of blood T cell repertoires in COVID-19. Overall study context: COVID-19 samples, acute and convalescent, were from the United States, Italy and Spain. Sources were T cells, B-cell-depleted T cells, or PBMCs; the material itself was cDNA or gDNA.

Original handling: By means of reference gene primer amplification, nucleated cell counts were estimated. Method: immunoSEQ multiplex PCR; TCRdb's copy keeps in-frame clones and lacks some. That table gives V, J and clone size, and the DNA gave D and trimming. The table lists 55,000 to 65,000 clones, more than 65% of them singletons, with 5.6% in the top ten. J gave up 5 bases and V 1 base, and 3 bases lay outside the gene matches. CDR3 size: 14 residues. Germline lookup yields CDR1 MNHNS and CDR2 SASEGT. Sequenced material: peripheral blood. The chain links TRBV6-1 to TRBJ1-2; the match to TRBD1 covers 8 bases. This sequence was found in an older woman with acute or convalescent COVID-19. CDR3 sequence: CASSEVQGEYGYTF. For the CDR3, the DNA is TGTGCCAGCAGTGAAGTACAGGGGGAATATGGCTACACCTTC.